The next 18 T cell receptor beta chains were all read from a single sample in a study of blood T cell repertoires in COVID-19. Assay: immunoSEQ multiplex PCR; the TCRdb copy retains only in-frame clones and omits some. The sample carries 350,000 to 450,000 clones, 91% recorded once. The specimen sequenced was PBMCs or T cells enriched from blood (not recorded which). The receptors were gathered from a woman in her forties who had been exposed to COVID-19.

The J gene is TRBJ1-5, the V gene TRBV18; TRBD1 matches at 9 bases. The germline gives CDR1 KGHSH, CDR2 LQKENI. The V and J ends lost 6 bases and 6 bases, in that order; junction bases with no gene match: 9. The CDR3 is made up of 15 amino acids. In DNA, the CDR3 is TGTGCCAGCTCGCCGACAGGGGGAATGGGTCAGCCCCAGCATTTT. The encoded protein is CASSPTGGMGQPQHF.

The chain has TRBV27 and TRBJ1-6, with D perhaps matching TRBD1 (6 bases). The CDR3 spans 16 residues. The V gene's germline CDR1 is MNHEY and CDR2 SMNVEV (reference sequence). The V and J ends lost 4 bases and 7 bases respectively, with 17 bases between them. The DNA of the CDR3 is TGTGCCAGCAGTTCGCCCCTAGCGGGGGGCAATTCACCCCTCCACTTT. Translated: CASSSPLAGGNSPLHF.

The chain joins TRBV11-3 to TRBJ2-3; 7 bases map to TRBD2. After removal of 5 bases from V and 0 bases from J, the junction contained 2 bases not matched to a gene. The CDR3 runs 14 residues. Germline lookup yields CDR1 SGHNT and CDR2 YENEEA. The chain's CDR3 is CASSTSDSTDTQYF. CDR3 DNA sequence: TGTGCCAGCAGCACTAGCGACAGCACAGATACGCAGTATTTT. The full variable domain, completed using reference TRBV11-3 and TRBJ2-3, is EAGVVQSPRYKIIEKKQPVAFWCNPISGHNTLYWYLQNLGQGPELLIRYENEEAVDDSQLPKDRFSAERLKGVDSTLKIQPAELGDSAVYLCASSTSDSTDTQYFGPGTRLTVL.

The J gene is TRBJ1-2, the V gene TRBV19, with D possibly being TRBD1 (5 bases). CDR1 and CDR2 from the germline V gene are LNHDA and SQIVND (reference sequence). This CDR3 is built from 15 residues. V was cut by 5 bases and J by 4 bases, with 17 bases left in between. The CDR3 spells CASSSGLRGGYGYTF. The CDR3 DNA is TGTGCCAGTAGTTCGGGTCTTAGGGGTGGCTATGGCTACACCTTC. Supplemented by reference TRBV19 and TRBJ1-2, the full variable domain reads DGGITQSPKYLFRKEGQNVTLSCEQNLNHDAMYWYRQDPGQGLRLIYYSQIVNDFQKGDIAEGYSVSREKKESFPLTVTSAQKNPTAFYLCASSSGLRGGYGYTFGSGTRLTVV.

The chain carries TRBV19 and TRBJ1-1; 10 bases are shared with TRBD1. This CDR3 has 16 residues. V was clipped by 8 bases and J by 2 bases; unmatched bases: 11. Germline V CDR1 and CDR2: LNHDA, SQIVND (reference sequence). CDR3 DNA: TGTGCCAGTGTAGCCGGGACAGGGGTTTTTAACACTGAAGCTTTCTTT. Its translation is CASVAGTGVFNTEAFF.

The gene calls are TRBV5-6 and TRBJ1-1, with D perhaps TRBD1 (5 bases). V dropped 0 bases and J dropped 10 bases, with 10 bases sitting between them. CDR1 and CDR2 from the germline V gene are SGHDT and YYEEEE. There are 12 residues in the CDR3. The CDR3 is CASSLARVGAFF. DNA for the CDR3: TGTGCCAGCAGCTTGGCCAGGGTGGGAGCTTTCTTT.

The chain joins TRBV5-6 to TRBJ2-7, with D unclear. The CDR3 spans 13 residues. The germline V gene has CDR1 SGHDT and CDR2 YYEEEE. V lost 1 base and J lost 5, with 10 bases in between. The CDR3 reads CASSLTSRNEQYF. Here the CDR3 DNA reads TGTGCCAGCAGCTTGACGTCGAGAAACGAGCAGTACTTC.

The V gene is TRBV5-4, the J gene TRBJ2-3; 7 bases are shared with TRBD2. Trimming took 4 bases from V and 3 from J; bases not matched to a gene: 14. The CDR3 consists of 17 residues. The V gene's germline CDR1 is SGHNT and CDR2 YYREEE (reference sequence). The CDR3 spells CASSLPAAGVVTDTQYF. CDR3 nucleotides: TGTGCCAGCAGCCTACCCGCCGCGGGGGTGGTTACAGATACGCAGTATTTT. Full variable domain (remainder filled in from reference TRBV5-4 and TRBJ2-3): ETGVTQSPTHLIKTRGQQVTLRCSSQSGHNTVSWYQQALGQGPQFIFQYYREEENGRGNFPPRFSGLQFPNYSSELNVNALELDDSALYLCASSLPAAGVVTDTQYFGPGTRLTVL.

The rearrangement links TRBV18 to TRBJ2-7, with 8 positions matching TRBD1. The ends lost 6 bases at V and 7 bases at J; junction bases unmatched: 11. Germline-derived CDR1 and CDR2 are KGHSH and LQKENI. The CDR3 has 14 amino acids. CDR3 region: CASSPGTGPLEQYF. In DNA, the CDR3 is TGTGCCAGCTCTCCCGGGACAGGCCCCCTGGAGCAGTACTTC.

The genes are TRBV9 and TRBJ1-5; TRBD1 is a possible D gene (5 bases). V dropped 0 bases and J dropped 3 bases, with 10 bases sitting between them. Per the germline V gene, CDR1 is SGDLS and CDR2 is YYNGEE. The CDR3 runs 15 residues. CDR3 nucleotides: TGTGCCAGCAGCGTAGGGGGACTGCCCAATCAGCCCCAGCATTTT. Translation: CASSVGGLPNQPQHF. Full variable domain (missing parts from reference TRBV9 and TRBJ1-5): DSGVTQTPKHLITATGQRVTLRCSPRSGDLSVYWYQQSLDQGLQFLIQYYNGEERAKGNILERFSAQQFPDLHSELNLSSLELGDSALYFCASSVGGLPNQPQHFGDGTRLSIL.

The CDR3: CASSTYRDEAFF. The DNA for the CDR3 is TGTGCCAGCTCAACTTACAGGGATGAAGCTTTCTTT. The genes are TRBV2 and TRBJ1-1; D might be TRBD1 (6 bases). Per the germline V gene, CDR1 is SNHLY and CDR2 is FYNNEI. Trimming removed 8 bases at V and 7 bases at J, with 14 bases between. This CDR3 comprises 12 residues.

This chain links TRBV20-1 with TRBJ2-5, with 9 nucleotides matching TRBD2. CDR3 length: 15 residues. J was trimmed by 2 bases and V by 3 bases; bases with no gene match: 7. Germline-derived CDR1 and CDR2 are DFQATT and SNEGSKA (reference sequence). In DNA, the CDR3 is TGCAGTGCTAGTAATGTAGCGGGGGCACAAGAGACCCAGTACTTC. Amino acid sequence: CSASNVAGAQETQYF.

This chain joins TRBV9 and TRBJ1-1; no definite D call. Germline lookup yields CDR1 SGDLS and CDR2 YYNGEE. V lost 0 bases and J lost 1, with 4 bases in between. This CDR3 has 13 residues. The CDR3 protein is CASSVDGNTEAFF. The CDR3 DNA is TGTGCCAGCAGCGTAGACGGGAACACTGAAGCTTTCTTT.

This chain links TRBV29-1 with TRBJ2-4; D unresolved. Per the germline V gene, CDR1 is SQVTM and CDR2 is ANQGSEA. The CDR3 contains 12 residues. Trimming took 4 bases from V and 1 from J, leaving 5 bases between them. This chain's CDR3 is CSVGVAKNIQYF. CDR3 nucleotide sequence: TGCAGCGTTGGAGTGGCCAAAAACATTCAGTACTTC.

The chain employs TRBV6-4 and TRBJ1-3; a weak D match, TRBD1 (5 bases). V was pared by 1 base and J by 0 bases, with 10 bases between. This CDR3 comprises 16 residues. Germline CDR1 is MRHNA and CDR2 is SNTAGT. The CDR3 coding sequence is TGTGCCAGCAGTGACTGCCACAGGATCTCTGGAAACACCATATATTTT. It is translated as CASSDCHRISGNTIYF.

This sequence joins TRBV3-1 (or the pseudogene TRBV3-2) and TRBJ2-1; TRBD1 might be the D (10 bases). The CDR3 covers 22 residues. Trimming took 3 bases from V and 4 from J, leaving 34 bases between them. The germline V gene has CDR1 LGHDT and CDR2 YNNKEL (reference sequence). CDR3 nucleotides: TGTGCCAGCAGCCAGAGGTGGGACAGGGGTAATACGGCTAGCGGGGAATACAATGAGCAGTTCTTC. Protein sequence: CASSQRWDRGNTASGEYNEQFF.

CDR3 nucleotide sequence: TGTGCCACCAGTGATGGGACTGGCAGCCCCACCTTC. This codes for CATSDGTGSPTF. This chain links TRBV24-1 with TRBJ1-2; a possible D gene is TRBD1 (5 bases). V was trimmed by 3 bases and J by 13 bases, leaving 14 bases between them. Germline CDR1 is KGHDR and CDR2 is SFDVKD. This CDR3 is built from 12 residues.

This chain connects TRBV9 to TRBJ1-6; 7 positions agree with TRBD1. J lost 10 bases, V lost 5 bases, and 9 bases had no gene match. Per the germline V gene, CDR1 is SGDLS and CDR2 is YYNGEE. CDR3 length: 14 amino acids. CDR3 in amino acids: CASSLGQEGSPLHF. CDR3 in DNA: TGTGCCAGCAGTCTAGGACAGGAGGGGTCACCCCTCCACTTT.